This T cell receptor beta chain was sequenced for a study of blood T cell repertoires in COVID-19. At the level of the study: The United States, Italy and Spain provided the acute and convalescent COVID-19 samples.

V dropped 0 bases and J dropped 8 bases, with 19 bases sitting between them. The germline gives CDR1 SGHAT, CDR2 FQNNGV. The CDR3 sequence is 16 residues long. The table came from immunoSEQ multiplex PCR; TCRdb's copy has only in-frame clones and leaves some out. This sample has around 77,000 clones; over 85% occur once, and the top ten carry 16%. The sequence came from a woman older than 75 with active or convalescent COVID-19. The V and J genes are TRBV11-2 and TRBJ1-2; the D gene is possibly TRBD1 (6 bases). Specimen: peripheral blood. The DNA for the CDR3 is TGTGCCAGCAGCTTAGAACAGGGCCTAGTAAGAACGGGCTACACCTTC. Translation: CASSLEQGLVRTGYTF.